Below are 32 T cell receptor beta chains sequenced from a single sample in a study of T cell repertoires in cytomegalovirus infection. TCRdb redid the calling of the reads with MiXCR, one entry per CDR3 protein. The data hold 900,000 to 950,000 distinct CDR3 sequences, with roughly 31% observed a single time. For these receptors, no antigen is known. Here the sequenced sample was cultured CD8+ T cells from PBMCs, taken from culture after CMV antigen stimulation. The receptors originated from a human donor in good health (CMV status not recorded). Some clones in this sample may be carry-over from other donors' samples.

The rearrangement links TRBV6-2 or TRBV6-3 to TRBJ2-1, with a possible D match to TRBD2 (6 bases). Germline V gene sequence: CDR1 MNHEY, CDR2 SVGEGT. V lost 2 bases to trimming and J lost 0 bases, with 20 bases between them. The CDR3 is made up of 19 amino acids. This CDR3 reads CASSYELAVGWSSYNEQFF. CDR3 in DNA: TGTGCCAGCAGTTACGAATTAGCGGTTGGTTGGAGCTCCTACAATGAGCAGTTCTTC.

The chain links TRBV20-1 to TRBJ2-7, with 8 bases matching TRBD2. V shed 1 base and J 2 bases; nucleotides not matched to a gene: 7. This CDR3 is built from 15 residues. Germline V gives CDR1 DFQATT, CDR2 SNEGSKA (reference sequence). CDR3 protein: CSARGPSGSPYEQYF. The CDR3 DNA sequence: TGCAGTGCTAGAGGTCCTAGCGGGTCCCCCTACGAGCAGTACTTC.

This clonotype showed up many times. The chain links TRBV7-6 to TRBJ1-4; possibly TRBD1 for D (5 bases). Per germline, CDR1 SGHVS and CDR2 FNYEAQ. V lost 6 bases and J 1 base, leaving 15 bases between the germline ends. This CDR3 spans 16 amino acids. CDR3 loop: CASSDARGGTNEKLFF. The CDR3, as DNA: TGTGCCAGCAGTGATGCGAGGGGAGGAACTAATGAAAAACTGTTTTTT.

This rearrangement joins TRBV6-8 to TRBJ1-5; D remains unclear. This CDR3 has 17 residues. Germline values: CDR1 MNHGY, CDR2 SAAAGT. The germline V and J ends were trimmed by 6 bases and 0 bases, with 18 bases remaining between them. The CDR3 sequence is CASSPVAGDYSNQPQHF. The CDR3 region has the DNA TGTGCCAGCAGCCCCGTGGCAGGAGATTATAGCAATCAGCCCCAGCATTTT.

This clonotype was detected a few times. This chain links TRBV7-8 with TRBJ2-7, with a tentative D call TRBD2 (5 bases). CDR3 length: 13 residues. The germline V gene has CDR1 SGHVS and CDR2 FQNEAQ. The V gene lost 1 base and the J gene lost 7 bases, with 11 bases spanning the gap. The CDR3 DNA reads TGTGCCAGCAGCTTAGACCCTACGGGGGAGCAGTACTTC. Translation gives CASSLDPTGEQYF.

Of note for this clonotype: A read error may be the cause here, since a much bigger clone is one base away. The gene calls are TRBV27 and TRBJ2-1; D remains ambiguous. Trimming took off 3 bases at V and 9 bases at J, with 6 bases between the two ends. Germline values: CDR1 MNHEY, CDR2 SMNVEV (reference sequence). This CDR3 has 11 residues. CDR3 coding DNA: TGTGCCAGCAGTTTCGGGTTTGAGCAGTTCTTC. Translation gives CASSFGFEQFF.

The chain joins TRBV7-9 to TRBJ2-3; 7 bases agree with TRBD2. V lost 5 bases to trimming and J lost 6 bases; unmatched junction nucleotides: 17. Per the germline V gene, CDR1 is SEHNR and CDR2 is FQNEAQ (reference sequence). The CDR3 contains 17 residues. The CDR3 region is CASSPPWASGRPDTQYF. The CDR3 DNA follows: TGTGCCAGCAGCCCCCCGTGGGCTAGCGGTCGCCCCGATACGCAGTATTTT.

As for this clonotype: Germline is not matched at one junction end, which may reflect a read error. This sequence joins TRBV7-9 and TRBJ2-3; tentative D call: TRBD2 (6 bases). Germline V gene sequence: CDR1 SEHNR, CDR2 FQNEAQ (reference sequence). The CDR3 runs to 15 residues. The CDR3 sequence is CVSSSTSTSTDTQYF. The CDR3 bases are TGTGTCAGCAGCTCAACTAGCACCTCCACAGATACGCAGTATTTT. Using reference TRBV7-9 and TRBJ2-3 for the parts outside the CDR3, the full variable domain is DTGVSQNPRHKITKRGQNVTFRCDPISEHNRLYWYRQTLGQGPEFLTYFQNEAQLEKSRLLSDRFSAERPKGSFSTLEIQRTEQGDSAMYLCVSSSTSTSTDTQYFGPGTRLTVL.

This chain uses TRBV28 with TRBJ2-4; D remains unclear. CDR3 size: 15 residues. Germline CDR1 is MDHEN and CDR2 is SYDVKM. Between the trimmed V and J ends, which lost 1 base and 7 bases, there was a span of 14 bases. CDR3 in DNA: TGTGCCAGCAGTTTATTTGATGATCTTGGGAACATTCAGTACTTC. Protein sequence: CASSLFDDLGNIQYF. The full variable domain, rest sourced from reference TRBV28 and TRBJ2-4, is DVKVTQSSRYLVKRTGEKVFLECVQDMDHENMFWYRQDPGLGLRLIYFSYDVKMKEKGDIPEGYSVSREKKERFSLILESASTNQTSMYLCASSLFDDLGNIQYFGAGTRLSVL.

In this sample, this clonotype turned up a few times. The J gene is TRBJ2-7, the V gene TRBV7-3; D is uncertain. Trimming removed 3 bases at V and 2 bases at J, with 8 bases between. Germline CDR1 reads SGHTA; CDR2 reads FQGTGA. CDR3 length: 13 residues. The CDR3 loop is CASSFNPPYEQYV. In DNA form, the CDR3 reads TGTGCCAGCAGCTTTAACCCCCCCTACGAGCAGTACGTC.

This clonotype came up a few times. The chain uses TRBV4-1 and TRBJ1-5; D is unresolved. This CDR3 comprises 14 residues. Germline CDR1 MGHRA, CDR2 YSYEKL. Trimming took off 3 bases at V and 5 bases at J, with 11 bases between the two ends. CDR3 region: CASSHGWGDQPQHF. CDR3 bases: TGCGCCAGCAGCCACGGTTGGGGAGATCAGCCCCAGCATTTT.

The CDR3 bases are TGTGCCAGCAGCCAAGCCCCAGGGGGCACTGAAGCTTTCTTT. This sequence encodes CASSQAPGGTEAFF. The rearrangement uses TRBV4-2 and TRBJ1-1; 7 nucleotides line up with TRBD1. The CDR3 covers 14 residues. Germline V gene data show CDR1 as LGHNA and CDR2 as YNFKEQ. The junction had 3 bases not matched to a gene; V was cut back by 1 base and J by 4 bases.

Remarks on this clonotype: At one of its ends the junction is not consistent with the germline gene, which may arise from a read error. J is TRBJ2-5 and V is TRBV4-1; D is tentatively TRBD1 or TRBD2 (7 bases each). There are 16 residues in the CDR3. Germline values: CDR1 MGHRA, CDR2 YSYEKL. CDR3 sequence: CASGQDGQGGMETQYF. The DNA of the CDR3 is TGCGCCAGCGGCCAAGATGGGCAGGGGGGGATGGAGACCCAGTACTTC.

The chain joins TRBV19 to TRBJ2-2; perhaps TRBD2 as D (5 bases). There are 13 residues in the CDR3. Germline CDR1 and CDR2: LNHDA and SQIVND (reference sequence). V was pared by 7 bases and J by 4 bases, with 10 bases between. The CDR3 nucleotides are TGTGCCAGTACCCAACTAGGCACCGGGGAGCTGTTTTTT. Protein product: CASTQLGTGELFF.

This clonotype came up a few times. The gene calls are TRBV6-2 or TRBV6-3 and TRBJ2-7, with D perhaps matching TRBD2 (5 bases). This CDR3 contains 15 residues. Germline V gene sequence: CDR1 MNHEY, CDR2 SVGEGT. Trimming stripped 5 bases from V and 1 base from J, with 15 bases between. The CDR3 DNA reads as TGTGCCAGCAGTAGGAGACTACCAGTGTCCTACGAGCAGTACGTC. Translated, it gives CASSRRLPVSYEQYV.

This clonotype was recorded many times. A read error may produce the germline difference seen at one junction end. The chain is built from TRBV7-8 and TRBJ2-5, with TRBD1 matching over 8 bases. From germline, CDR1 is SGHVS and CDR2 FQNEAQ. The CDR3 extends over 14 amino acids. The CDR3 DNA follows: TGCGCCAGCAGCCTCCGACAGGGGCGGGAGACCCAGTACTTC. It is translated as CASSLRQGRETQYF.

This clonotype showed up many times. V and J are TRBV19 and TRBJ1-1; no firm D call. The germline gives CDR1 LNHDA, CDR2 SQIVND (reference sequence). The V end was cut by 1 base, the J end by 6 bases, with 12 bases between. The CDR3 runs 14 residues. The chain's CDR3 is CASSIGRGIPEAFF. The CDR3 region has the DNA TGTGCCAGTAGTATAGGCCGGGGAATTCCTGAAGCTTTCTTT.

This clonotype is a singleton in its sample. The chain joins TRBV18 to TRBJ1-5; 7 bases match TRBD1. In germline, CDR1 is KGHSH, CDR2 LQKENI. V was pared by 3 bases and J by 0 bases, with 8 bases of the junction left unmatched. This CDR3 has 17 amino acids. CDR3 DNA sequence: TGTGCCAGCTCACCGGGGACAGAACCATATAGCAATCAGCCCCAGCATTTT. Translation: CASSPGTEPYSNQPQHF. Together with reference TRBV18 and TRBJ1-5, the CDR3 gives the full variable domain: NAGVMQNPRHLVRRRGQEARLRCSPMKGHSHVYWYRQLPEEGLKFMVYLQKENIIDESGMPKERFSAEFPKEGPSILRIQQVVRGDSAAYFCASSPGTEPYSNQPQHFGDGTRLSIL.

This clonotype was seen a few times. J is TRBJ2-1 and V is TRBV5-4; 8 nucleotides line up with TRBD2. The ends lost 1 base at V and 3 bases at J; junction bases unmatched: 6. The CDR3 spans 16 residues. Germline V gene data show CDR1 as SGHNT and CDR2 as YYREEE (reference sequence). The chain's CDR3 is CASSLSGGPLYNEQFF. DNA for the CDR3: TGTGCCAGCAGCTTGAGCGGGGGACCTCTCTACAATGAGCAGTTCTTC.

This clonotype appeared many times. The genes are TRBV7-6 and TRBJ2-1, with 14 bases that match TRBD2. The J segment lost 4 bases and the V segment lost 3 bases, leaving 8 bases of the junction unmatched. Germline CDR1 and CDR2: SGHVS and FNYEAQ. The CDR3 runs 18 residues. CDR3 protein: CASSFGGGLAGVYNEQFF. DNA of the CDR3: TGTGCCAGCAGCTTCGGGGGGGGACTAGCGGGGGTTTACAATGAGCAGTTCTTC.

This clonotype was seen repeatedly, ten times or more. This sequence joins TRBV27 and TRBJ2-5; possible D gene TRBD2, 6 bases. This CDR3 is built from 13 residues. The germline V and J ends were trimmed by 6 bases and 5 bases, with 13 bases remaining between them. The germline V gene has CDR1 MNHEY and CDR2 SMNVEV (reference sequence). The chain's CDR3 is CASSLLGGETQYF. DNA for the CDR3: TGTGCCAGCAGCTTACTGGGGGGTGAGACCCAGTACTTC.

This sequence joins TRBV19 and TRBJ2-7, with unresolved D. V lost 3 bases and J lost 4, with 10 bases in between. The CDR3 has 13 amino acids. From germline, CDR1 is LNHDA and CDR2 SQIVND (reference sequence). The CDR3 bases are TGTGCCAGTAGTATCAATCCGGGTTACGAGCAGTACGTC. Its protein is CASSINPGYEQYV.

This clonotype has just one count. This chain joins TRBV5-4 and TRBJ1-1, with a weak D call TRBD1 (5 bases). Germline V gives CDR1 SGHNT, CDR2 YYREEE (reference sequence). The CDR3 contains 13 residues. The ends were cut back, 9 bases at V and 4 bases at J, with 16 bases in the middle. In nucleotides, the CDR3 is TGTGCCATCCCGGGGGGGGACCCCACTGAAGCTTTCTTT. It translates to CAIPGGDPTEAFF.

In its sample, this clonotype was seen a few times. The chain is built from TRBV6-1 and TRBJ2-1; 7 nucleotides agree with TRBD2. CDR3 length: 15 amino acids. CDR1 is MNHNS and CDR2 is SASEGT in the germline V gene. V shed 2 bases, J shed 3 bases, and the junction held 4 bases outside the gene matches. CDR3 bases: TGTGCCAGCAGTGAACTAGCGGAAAACTACAATGAGCAGTTCTTC. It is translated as CASSELAENYNEQFF.

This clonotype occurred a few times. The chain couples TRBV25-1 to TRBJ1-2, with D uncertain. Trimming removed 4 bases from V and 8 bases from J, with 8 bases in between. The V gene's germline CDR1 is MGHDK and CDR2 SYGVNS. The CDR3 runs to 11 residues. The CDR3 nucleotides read TGTGCCAGCAGTGGCTCGCCCGGCTACACCTTC. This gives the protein CASSGSPGYTF.

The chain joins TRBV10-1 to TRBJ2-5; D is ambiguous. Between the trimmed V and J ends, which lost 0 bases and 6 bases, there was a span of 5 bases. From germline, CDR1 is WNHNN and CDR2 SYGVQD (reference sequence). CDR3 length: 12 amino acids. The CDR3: CASSESGKTQYF. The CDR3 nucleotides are TGCGCCAGCAGTGAGTCAGGGAAGACCCAGTACTTC.

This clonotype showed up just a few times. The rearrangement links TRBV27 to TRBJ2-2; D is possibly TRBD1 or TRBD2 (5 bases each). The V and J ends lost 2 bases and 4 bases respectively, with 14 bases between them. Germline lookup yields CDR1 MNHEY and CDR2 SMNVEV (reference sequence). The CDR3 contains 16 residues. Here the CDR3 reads CASSLVEGYSTGELFF. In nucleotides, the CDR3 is TGTGCCAGCAGTTTAGTTGAGGGGTATAGCACCGGGGAGCTGTTTTTT.

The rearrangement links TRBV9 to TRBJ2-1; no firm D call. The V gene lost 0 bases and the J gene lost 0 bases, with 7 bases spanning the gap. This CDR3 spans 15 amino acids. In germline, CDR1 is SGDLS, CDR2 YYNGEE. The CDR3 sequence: CASSVALSSYNEQFF. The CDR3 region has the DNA TGTGCCAGCAGCGTAGCCCTAAGCTCCTACAATGAGCAGTTCTTC.

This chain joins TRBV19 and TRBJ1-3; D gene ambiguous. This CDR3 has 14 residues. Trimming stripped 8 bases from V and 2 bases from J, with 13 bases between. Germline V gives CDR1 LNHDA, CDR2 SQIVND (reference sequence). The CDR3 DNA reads TGTGCCAGTTTTTCATACTTTGCTGGAAACACCATATATTTT. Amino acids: CASFSYFAGNTIYF.

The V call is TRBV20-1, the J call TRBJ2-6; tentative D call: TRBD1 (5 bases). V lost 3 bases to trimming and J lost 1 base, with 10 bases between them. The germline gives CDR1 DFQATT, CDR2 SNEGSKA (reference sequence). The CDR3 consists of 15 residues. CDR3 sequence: CSARRSGSGANVLTF. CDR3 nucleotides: TGCAGTGCTAGGAGGTCAGGGTCTGGGGCCAACGTCCTGACTTTC.

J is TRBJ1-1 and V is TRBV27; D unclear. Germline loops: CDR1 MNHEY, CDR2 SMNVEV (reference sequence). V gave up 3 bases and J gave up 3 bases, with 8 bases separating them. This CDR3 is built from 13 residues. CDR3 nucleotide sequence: TGTGCCAGCAGTTTCGCCCGAGACACTGAAGCTTTCTTT. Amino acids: CASSFARDTEAFF.

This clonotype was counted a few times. CDR3 sequence reads: CASSSGTSGAVGANVLTF. The CDR3 DNA follows: TGTGCCAGCAGCTCCGGGACTAGCGGGGCTGTTGGGGCCAACGTCCTGACTTTC. The chain employs TRBV7-9 and TRBJ2-6, with 13 bases aligning to TRBD2. The germline CDR1 and CDR2 sequences are SEHNR and FQNEAQ (reference sequence). The CDR3 has 18 residues. With V trimmed by 4 bases and J by 3 bases, 6 bases remained unmatched.